The clone carrying this T cell receptor beta chain was observed a single time. Its cognate antigen is unknown. Other DNA sequences of this sample code for an identical CDR3. This specimen comes from a study of cytomegalovirus exposure and HLA in healthy donors. Measured with immunoSEQ multiplex PCR; TCRdb has only the in-frame clones, and not every one. The sample consists of some 160,000 clones, just over 90% of them appearing once. Separate from the roughly 670-subject first cohort, the approximately 120-subject validation cohort was the one that the donors belonged to. With 4 bases removed from V and 0 bases from J, the gap between germline ends came to 7 bases. The germline CDR1 and CDR2 sequences are SGHRS and YFSETQ. The CDR3 is 14 amino acids. Study-wide points: A subsequent analysis found that TCR clusters from the first cohort also tended to co-occur in the roughly 120 validation repertoires, with 90% to 95% of cluster scores above 0. Reports credit the classifier with highly specific, highly sensitive diagnosis of cytomegalovirus status.

J is TRBJ1-4 and V is TRBV5-1; D remains unclear. The TCR comes from a young man in good health and CMV-seronegative. Sequencing was carried out using PBMCs. Here the CDR3 DNA reads TGCGCCAGCAGCCCCAGATCAACTAATGAAAAACTGTTTTTT. Encoded protein: CASSPRSTNEKLFF.